This T cell receptor beta chain stems from a study of cytomegalovirus exposure and HLA in healthy donors. This clone was recorded a few times. What it recognizes is unknown. Trimming left V 5 bases short and J 0 bases short, with 14 bases between. CDR1 and CDR2 (germline): SGHAT, FQNNGV. The CDR3 runs 15 residues. Donors counted as nominally healthy when sampled, yet unrecorded immune exposures were likely. Study observations and caveats: In an earlier analysis, about 90% or about 30%: the productive usage of most TCR beta V segments. When analyzed later, a missense DCLRE1C variant was found to be linked to TCR beta V- and J-gene trimming.

PCR used 60 Vbeta primers and 13 Jbeta primers. Generated by immunoSEQ multiplex PCR, the TCRdb table keeps only in-frame clones and is missing some. The table records 150,000 or so clones, approximately 75% of them present only once. This clonotype was sampled from a man younger than 35 in good health and CMV-seronegative. Sequencing was done on a sample of PBMCs. This chain joins TRBV11-2 and TRBJ2-7; no clear D. The CDR3 coding sequence is TGTGCCAGCAGCCCGGATCCTAGTAGCTCCTACGAGCAGTACGTC. The encoded protein is CASSPDPSSSYEQYV.